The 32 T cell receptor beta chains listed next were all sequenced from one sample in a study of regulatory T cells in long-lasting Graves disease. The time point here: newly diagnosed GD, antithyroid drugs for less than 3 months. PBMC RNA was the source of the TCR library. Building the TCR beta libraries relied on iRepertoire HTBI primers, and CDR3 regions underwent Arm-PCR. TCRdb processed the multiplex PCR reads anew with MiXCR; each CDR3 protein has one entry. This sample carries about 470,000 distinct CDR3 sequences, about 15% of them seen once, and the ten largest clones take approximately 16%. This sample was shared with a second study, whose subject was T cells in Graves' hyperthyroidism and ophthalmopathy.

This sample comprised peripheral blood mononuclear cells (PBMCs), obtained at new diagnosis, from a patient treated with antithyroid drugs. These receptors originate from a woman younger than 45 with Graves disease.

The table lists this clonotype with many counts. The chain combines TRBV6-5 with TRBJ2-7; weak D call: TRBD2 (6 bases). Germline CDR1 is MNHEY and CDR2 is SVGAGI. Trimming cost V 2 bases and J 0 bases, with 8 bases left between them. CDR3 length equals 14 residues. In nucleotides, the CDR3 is TGTGCCAGCAGTTACGACGGGAGCTCCTACGAGCAGTACTTC. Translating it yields CASSYDGSSYEQYF.

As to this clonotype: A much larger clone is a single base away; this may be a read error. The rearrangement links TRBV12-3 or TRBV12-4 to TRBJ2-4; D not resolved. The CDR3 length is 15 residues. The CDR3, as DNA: TGTGCCAGCAGTTTAAGCAGTGAAGCCAAAAACATTCAGCACTTC. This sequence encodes CASSLSSEAKNIQHF.

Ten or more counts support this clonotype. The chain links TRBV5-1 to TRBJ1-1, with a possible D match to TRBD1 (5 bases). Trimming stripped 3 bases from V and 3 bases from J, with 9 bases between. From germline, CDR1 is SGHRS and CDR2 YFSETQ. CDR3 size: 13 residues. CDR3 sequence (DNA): TGCGCCAGCAGCTCGCGACAGTACACTGAAGCTTTCTTT. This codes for CASSSRQYTEAFF.

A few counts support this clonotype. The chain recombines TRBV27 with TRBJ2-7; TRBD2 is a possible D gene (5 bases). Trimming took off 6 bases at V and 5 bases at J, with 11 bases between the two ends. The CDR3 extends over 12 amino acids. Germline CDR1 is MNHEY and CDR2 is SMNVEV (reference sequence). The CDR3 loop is CASRRDFDEQYF. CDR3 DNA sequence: TGTGCCAGCAGGAGGGATTTTGACGAGCAGTACTTC.

Written as DNA, the CDR3 is TGTGCCAGCAGCCCGCTGGACAGGGGAGGGGAGACCCAGTTCTTC. Translating it yields CASSPLDRGGETQFF. This chain uses TRBV14 with TRBJ2-1; TRBD1 agrees at 9 bases. This CDR3 has 15 amino acids. V lost 4 bases and J lost 13; bases outside the gene matches: 14. Germline CDR1 SGHDN, CDR2 FVKESK.

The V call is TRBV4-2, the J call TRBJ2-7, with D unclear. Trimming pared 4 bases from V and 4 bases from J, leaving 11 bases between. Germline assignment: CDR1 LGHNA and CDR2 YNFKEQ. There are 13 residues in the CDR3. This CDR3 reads CASSPREKYEQYF. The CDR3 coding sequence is TGTGCCAGCAGCCCAAGAGAGAAATACGAGCAGTACTTC.

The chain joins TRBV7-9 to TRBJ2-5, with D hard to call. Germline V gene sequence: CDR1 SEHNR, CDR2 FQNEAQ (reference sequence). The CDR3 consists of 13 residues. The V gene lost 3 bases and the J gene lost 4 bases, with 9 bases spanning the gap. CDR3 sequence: CASSFPVPETQYF. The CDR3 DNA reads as TGTGCCAGCAGCTTTCCAGTTCCAGAGACCCAGTACTTC.

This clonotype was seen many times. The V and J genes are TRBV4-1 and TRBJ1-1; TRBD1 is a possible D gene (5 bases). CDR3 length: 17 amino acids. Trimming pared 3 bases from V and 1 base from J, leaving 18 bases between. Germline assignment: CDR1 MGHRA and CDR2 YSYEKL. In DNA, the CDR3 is TGCGCCAGCAGCCAGTCCGGGACCTCCCTGGGGAACACTGAAGCTTTCTTT. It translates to CASSQSGTSLGNTEAFF.

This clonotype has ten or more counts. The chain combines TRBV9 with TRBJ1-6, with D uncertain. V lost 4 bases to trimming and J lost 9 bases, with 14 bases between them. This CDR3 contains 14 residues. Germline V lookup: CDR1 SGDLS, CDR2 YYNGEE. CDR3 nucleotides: TGTGCCAGCAGCTCGACAATGTTTGGTTCACCCCTCCACTTT. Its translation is CASSSTMFGSPLHF.

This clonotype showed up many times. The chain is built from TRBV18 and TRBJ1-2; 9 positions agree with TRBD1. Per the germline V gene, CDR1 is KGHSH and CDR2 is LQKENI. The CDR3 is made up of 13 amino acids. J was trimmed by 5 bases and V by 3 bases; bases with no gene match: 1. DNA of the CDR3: TGTGCCAGCTCACCCGGGACAGGGTATGGCTACACCTTC. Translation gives CASSPGTGYGYTF.

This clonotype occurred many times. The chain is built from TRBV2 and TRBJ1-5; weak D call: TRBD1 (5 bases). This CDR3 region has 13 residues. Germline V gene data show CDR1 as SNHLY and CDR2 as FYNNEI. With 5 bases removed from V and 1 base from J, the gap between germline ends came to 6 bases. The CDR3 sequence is CASSTGSNQPQHF. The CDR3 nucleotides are TGTGCCAGCAGTACAGGAAGCAATCAGCCCCAGCATTTT.

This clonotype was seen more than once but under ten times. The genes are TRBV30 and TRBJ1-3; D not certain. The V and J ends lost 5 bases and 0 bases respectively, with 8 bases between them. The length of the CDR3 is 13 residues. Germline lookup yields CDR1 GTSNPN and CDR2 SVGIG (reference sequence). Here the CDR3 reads CAWSRTSGNTIYF. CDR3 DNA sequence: TGTGCCTGGTCCCGGACCTCTGGAAACACCATATATTTT.

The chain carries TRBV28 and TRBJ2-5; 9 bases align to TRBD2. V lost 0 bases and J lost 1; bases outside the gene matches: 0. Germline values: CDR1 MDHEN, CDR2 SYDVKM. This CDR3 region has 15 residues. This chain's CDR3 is CASSLWTSGQETQYF. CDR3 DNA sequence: TGTGCCAGCAGTTTATGGACTAGCGGCCAAGAGACCCAGTACTTC.

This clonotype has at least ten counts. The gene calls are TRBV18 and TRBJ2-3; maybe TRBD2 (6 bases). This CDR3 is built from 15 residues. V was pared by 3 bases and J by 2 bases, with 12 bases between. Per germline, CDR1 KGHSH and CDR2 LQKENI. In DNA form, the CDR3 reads TGTGCCAGCTCACCCGTGGGGGGACTCACAGATACGCAGTATTTT. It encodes CASSPVGGLTDTQYF.

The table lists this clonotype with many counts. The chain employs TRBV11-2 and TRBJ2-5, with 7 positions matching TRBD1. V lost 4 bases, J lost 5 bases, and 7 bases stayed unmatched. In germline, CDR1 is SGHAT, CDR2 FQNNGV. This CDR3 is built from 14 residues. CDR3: CASSSVRGRETQYF. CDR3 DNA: TGTGCCAGCAGCTCGGTGAGGGGGCGTGAGACCCAGTACTTC. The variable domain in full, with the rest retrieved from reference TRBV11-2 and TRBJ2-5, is EAGVAQSPRYKIIEKRQSVAFWCNPISGHATLYWYQQILGQGPKLLIQFQNNGVVDDSQLPKDRFSAERLKGVDSTLKIQPAKLEDSAVYLCASSSVRGRETQYFGPGTRLLVL.

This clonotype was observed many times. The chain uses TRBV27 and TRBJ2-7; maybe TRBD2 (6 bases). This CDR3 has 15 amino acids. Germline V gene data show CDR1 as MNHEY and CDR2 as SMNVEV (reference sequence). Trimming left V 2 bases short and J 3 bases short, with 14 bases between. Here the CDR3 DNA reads TGTGCCAGCAGTTTAGAGTCCGGAGGGTTCTACGAGCAGTACTTC. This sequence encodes CASSLESGGFYEQYF.

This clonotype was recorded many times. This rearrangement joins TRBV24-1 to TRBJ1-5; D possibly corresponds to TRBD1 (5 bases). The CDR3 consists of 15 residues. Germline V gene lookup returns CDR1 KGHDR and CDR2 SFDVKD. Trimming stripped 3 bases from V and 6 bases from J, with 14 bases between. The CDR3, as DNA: TGTGCCACCAGTGATGGCCAGGGACTCGGTCAGCCCCAGCATTTT. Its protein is CATSDGQGLGQPQHF.

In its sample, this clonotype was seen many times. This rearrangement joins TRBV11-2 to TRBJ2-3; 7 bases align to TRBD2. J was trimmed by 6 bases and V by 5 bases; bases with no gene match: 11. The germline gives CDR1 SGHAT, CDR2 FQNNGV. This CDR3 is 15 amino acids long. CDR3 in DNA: TGTGCCAGCAGCCCAGAAGGGACTAAAGGGGATACGCAGTATTTT. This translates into CASSPEGTKGDTQYF.

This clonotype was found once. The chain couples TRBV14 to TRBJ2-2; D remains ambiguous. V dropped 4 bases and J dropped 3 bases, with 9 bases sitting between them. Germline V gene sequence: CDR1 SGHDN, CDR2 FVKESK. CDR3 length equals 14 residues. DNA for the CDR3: TGTGCCAGCAGCCCCCTGACCGACACCGGGGAGCTGTTTTTT. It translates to CASSPLTDTGELFF.

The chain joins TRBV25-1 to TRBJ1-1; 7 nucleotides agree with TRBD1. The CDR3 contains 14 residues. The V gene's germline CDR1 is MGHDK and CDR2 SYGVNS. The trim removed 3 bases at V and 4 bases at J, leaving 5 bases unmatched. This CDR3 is CASSDVDRATEAFF. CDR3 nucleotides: TGTGCCAGCAGTGACGTAGACAGGGCCACTGAAGCTTTCTTT.

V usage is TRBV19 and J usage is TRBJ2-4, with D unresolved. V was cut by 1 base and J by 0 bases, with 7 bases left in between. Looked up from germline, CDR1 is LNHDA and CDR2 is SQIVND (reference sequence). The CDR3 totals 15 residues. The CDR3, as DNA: TGTGCCAGTAGTATAGCTGGATTAGCCAAAAACATTCAGTACTTC. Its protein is CASSIAGLAKNIQYF.

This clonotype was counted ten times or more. The CDR3: CASSDEGRANSPLHF. Written as DNA, the CDR3 is TGTGCCAGCAGCGACGAAGGCAGGGCTAATTCACCCCTCCACTTT. The chain has TRBV7-3 and TRBJ1-6; a possible D gene is TRBD1 (5 bases). Germline-derived CDR1 and CDR2 are SGHTA and FQGTGA. This CDR3 spans 15 amino acids. Trimming cost V 5 bases and J 6 bases, with 14 bases left between them.

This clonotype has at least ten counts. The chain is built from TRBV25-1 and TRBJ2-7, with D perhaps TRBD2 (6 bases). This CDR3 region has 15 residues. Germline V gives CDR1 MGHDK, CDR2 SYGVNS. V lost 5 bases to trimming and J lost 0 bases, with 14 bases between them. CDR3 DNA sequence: TGTGCCAGCAGTCCACGGGTAGCGGACTCCTACGAGCAGTACTTC. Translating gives CASSPRVADSYEQYF.

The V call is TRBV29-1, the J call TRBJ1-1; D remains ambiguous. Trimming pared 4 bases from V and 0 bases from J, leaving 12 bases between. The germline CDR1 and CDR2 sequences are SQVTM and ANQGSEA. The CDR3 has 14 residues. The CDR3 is CSVGRRTVNTEAFF. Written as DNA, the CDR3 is TGCAGCGTTGGAAGACGGACGGTGAACACTGAAGCTTTCTTT.

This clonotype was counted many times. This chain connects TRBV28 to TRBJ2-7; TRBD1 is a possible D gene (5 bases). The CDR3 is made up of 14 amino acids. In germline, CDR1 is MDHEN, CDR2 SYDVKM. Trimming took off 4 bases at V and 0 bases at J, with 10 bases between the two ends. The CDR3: CASSSDSRSYEQYF. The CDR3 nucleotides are TGTGCCAGCAGTTCAGACAGTCGCTCCTACGAGCAGTACTTC.

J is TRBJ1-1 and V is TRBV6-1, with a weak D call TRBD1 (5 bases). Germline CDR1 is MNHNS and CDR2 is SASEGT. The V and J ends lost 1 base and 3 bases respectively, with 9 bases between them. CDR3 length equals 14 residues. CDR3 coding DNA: TGTGCCAGCAGTGAAGGGGGGTGGGACACTGAAGCTTTCTTT. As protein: CASSEGGWDTEAFF.

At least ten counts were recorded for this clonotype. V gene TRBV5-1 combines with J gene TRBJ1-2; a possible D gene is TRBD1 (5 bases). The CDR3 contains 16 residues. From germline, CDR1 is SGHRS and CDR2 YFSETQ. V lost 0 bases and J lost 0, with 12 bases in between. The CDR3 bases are TGCGCCAGCAGCTTGGTTTCGGGGGACCCTAACTATGGCTACACCTTC. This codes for CASSLVSGDPNYGYTF.

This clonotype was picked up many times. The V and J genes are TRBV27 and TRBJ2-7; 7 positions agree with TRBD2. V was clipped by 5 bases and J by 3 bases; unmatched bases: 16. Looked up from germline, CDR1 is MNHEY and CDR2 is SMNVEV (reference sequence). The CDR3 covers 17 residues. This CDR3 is CASSRTPQRGRIYEQYF. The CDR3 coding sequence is TGTGCCAGCAGTCGGACCCCGCAGCGGGGACGCATCTACGAGCAGTACTTC.

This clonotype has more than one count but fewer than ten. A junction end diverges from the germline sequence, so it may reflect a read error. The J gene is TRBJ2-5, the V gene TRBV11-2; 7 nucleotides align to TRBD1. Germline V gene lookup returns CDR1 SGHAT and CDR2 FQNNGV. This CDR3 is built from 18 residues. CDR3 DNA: TGTGCCGGCAGCTTAGGAAGGGGGTTCGGGACAGACCAAGAGACCCAGTACTTC. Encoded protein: CAGSLGRGFGTDQETQYF.

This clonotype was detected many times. This CDR3 is CASSSLRQGDHGYTF. DNA of the CDR3: TGTGCCAGCAGCTCATTAAGACAGGGGGATCATGGCTACACCTTC. The chain combines TRBV11-2 with TRBJ1-2; 9 positions match TRBD1. J gave up 6 bases and V 4 bases, and 9 bases lay outside the gene matches. The CDR3 loop spans 15 amino acids. The V gene's germline CDR1 is SGHAT and CDR2 FQNNGV.

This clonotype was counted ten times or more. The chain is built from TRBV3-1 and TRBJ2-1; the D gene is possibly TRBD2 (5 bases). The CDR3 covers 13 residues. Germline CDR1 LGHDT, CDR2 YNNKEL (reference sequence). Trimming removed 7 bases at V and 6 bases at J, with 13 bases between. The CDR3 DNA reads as TGTGCCAGCACCTCTTTACTAGGCAATGAGCAGTTCTTC. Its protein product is CASTSLLGNEQFF.

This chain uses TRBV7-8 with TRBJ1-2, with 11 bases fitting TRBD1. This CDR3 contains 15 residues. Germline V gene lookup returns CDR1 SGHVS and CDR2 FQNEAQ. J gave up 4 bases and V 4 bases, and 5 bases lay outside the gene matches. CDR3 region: CASSYRDRGTYGYTF. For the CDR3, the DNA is TGTGCCAGCAGCTACCGGGACAGGGGGACCTATGGCTACACCTTC.